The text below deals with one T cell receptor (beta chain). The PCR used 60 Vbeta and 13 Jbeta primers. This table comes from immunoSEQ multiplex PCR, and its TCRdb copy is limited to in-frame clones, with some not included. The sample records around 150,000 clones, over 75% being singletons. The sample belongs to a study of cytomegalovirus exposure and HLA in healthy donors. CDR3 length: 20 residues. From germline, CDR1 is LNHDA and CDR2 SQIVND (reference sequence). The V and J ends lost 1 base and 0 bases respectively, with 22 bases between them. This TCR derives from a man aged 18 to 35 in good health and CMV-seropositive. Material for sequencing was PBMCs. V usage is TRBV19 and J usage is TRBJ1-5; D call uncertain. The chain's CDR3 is CASSIGRVKSARYSNQPQHF. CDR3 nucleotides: TGTGCCAGTAGTATAGGGAGGGTTAAGAGTGCCCGCTATAGCAATCAGCCCCAGCATTTT.